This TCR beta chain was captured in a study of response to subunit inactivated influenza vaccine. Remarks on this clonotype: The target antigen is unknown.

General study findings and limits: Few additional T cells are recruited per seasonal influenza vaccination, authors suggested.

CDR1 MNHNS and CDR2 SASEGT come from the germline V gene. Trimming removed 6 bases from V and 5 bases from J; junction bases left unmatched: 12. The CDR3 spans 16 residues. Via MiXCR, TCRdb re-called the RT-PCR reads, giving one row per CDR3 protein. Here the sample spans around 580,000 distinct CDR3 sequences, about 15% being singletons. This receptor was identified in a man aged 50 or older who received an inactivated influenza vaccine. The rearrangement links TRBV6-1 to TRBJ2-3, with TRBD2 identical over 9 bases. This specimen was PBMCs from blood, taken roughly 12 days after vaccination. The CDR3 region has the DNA TGTGCCAGCAGGGGACCCGGACTAGCGCTGGGAGATACGCAGTATTTT. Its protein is CASRGPGLALGDTQYF.